These 6 T cell receptor beta chains came from one sample sequenced in a study of shared clonotypes between healthy human individuals. Profiling relied on immunoSEQ multiplex PCR, and the TCRdb table lists in-frame clones only, not all of them. The sample comprises around 620,000 clones, approximately 96% of which are singletons, and over 0.095% rests with the top ten. Naivety among CD8 cells was defined by CD45RO negativity and positive CCR7 selection, thereby excluding terminally differentiated effector memory CD45RA+ cells. The sequenced sample was naive CD8+ T cells sorted from blood. Every receptor here comes from a woman aged 25-40 years in good health.

This clone showed up just once. The gene calls are TRBV2 and TRBJ2-2, with D tentatively TRBD1 (5 bases). The CDR3 totals 17 residues. The V end lost 3 bases, the J end lost 3 bases, and 17 bases lay between the germline ends. Germline V lookup: CDR1 SNHLY, CDR2 FYNNEI. DNA for the CDR3: TGTGCCAGCAGTGAGGATGTATCCAGGGCCGACACCGGGGAGCTGTTTTTT. Encoded protein: CASSEDVSRADTGELFF.

J is TRBJ2-7 and V is TRBV11-3; D unclear. Trimming shortened V by 4 bases and J by 1 base, and 17 bases separated the two germline ends. This CDR3 comprises 16 residues. Per germline, CDR1 SGHNT and CDR2 YENEEA. As DNA, the CDR3 is TGTGCCAGCAGCTCCCTCCTCCCCACCTATTCCTACGAGCAGTACTTC. Protein sequence: CASSSLLPTYSYEQYF.

V gene TRBV5-4 combines with J gene TRBJ1-5; D not certain. The CDR3 consists of 15 residues. Per germline, CDR1 SGHNT and CDR2 YYREEE (reference sequence). V was cut by 4 bases and J by 3 bases, with 14 bases left in between. The CDR3, as DNA: TGTGCCAGCAGCCAAGAAGGTACGGACAATCAGCCCCAGCATTTT. Protein product: CASSQEGTDNQPQHF. The whole variable domain, filled in from reference TRBV5-4 and TRBJ1-5, reads ETGVTQSPTHLIKTRGQQVTLRCSSQSGHNTVSWYQQALGQGPQFIFQYYREEENGRGNFPPRFSGLQFPNYSSELNVNALELDDSALYLCASSQEGTDNQPQHFGDGTRLSIL.

The V and J genes are TRBV5-1 and TRBJ2-7; TRBD1 matches at 8 bases. Losses at the gene ends were 4 bases for V and 5 bases for J; bases not matched to a gene: 8. The CDR3 extends over 14 amino acids. Germline V CDR1 and CDR2: SGHRS, YFSETQ. The CDR3 protein is CASSAGQVTDEQYF. DNA for the CDR3: TGCGCCAGCAGCGCGGGACAGGTCACGGACGAGCAGTACTTC.

The sample holds one count of this clone. This chain links TRBV28 with TRBJ2-7; 9 nucleotides align to TRBD2. The V gene's germline CDR1 is MDHEN and CDR2 SYDVKM. The CDR3 loop spans 13 amino acids. V trimming: 9 bases; J trimming: 6 bases; junction bases outside the gene matches: 9. The CDR3 region is CASRPSGIGEQYF. The CDR3 nucleotides are TGTGCCAGTAGGCCTAGCGGGATAGGCGAGCAGTACTTC. Combining the CDR3 with reference TRBV28 and TRBJ2-7 gives the whole variable domain DVKVTQSSRYLVKRTGEKVFLECVQDMDHENMFWYRQDPGLGLRLIYFSYDVKMKEKGDIPEGYSVSREKKERFSLILESASTNQTSMYLCASRPSGIGEQYFGPGTRLTVT.

The chain joins TRBV28 to TRBJ1-6; TRBD1 agrees at 8 bases. V gave up 4 bases and J gave up 3 bases; unmatched junction bases: 8. There are 17 residues in the CDR3. CDR1 is MDHEN and CDR2 is SYDVKM in the germline V gene. CDR3 coding DNA: TGTGCCAGCAGTTCACTCCTTGGACAGGGCTATAATTCACCCCTCCACTTT. Translated: CASSSLLGQGYNSPLHF.